These 14 T cell receptor beta chains came from one sample sequenced in a study of blood T cell repertoires in COVID-19. Sequencing used immunoSEQ multiplex PCR; TCRdb keeps in-frame clones, though not all of them. The table includes about 40,000 clones, roughly 88% detected once. The specimen sequenced was peripheral blood. Every receptor here comes from a human donor in a cohort sampled during active COVID-19.

This clone showed up just once. In DNA form, the CDR3 reads TGTGCCAGCAGCCAAGTTGGACAGGGTACTGGCTACACCTTC. Translation: CASSQVGQGTGYTF. The chain links TRBV14 to TRBJ1-2; 8 nucleotides agree with TRBD1. Germline CDR1 SGHDN, CDR2 FVKESK. J was trimmed by 7 bases and V by 1 base; bases with no gene match: 5. The CDR3 is made up of 14 amino acids.

This chain connects TRBV6-4 to TRBJ1-2, with D possibly being TRBD1 (5 bases). Germline V gives CDR1 MRHNA, CDR2 SNTAGT. Trimming left V 0 bases short and J 4 bases short, with 9 bases between. The CDR3 totals 14 residues. CDR3 sequence reads: CASSDSGRAYGYTF. Here the CDR3 DNA reads TGTGCCAGCAGTGACTCCGGCAGGGCCTATGGCTACACCTTC.

The chain joins TRBV3-1 (or the pseudogene TRBV3-2) to TRBJ2-5, with 9 bases identical to TRBD2. From germline, CDR1 is LGHDT and CDR2 YNNKEL (reference sequence). Losses at the gene ends were 10 bases for V and 6 bases for J; bases not matched to a gene: 15. CDR3 size: 15 residues. The CDR3 bases are TGTGCCACGCAGAGGAGCGGGGGGACGGTAAAGACCCAGTACTTC. Protein sequence: CATQRSGGTVKTQYF.

The chain joins TRBV21-1 to TRBJ1-3; TRBD1 was called by the table and not checked on the DNA. TRBV21-1 is noted as a pseudogene. The CDR3 has 19 amino acids. CDR3 coding DNA: TGTGCCAGGGGTCGGCTGGTGTTTGACAGGGACCACTCTGGAAACACCATATATTTT. It codes for CARGRLVFDRDHSGNTIYF.

Concerning this clone: Because the CDR3 is missing its conserved closing phenylalanine or tryptophan, this is likely a read error. Because the CDR3's place on the DNA is in doubt, the DNA is left out and the CDR3 is given as listed by TCRdb. This chain uses TRBV2 with TRBJ2-3; the table's TRBD2 call for D was not verified on the DNA. The length of the CDR3 is 10 amino acids, counting both ends. Germline CDR1 and CDR2: SNHLY and FYNNEI. The CDR3 here is CASSTVATHL.

The genes are TRBV6-6 and TRBJ2-1; 9 bases are a match to TRBD2. From germline, CDR1 is MNHNY and CDR2 SVGAGI (reference sequence). The trim removed 6 bases at V and 3 bases at J, leaving 9 bases unmatched. CDR3 length equals 16 residues. CDR3 sequence (DNA): TGTGCCAGCAGCCCGGGCGGGCGGGGGGGCTACAATGAGCAGTTCTTC. This codes for CASSPGGRGGYNEQFF.

The CDR3 nucleotides are TGCGCCAGCAGCTTGGGAGATGGTGTGGCAGATACGCAGTATTTT. It translates to CASSLGDGVADTQYF. This chain links TRBV5-1 with TRBJ2-3; D is unclear. The CDR3 is 15 amino acids. Germline V CDR1 and CDR2: SGHRS, YFSETQ. The ends were cut back, 0 bases at V and 4 bases at J, with 12 bases in the middle.

The chain carries TRBV2 and TRBJ1-6; 8 bases map to TRBD1. CDR1 and CDR2 (germline): SNHLY, FYNNEI. The CDR3 loop spans 14 amino acids. With 7 bases clipped from V and 8 bases from J, the junction kept 7 bases outside the gene matches. CDR3 nucleotide sequence: TGTGCCAGCAAATACGGGACAGGAGATTCACCCCTCCACTTT. Protein product: CASKYGTGDSPLHF.

This clone has a single count. The J gene is TRBJ1-1, the V gene TRBV30; no clear D. CDR3 size: 11 residues. Between the trimmed V and J ends, which lost 5 bases and 1 base, there was a span of 5 bases. Germline V gives CDR1 GTSNPN, CDR2 SVGIG (reference sequence). The CDR3 DNA reads TGTGCCTGGGTAAAGAACACTGAAGCTTTCTTT. Amino acid sequence: CAWVKNTEAFF.

The chain has TRBV10-3 and TRBJ1-3; TRBD1 is a possible D gene (6 bases). CDR3 length: 17 residues. The V gene's germline CDR1 is ENHRY and CDR2 SYGVKD. V dropped 2 bases and J dropped 0 bases, with 14 bases sitting between them. CDR3 coding DNA: TGTGCCATCAGTGAGGCAGGACAGCTGAGCTCTGGAAACACCATATATTTT. Translated, it gives CAISEAGQLSSGNTIYF.

The chain uses TRBV5-5 and TRBJ2-7; weak D call: TRBD2 (6 bases). Looked up from germline, CDR1 is SGHKS and CDR2 is YYEKEE (reference sequence). V lost 3 bases and J 3 bases, leaving 13 bases between the germline ends. The CDR3 covers 14 residues. CDR3 coding DNA: TGTGCCAGCAGCTACCCGGGACTCTTCTACGAGCAGTACTTC. It codes for CASSYPGLFYEQYF.

J is TRBJ1-1 and V is TRBV4-1; 9 bases map to TRBD1. Per the germline V gene, CDR1 is MGHRA and CDR2 is YSYEKL. V lost 3 bases to trimming and J lost 0 bases; unmatched junction nucleotides: 8. The CDR3 extends over 17 amino acids. The CDR3 reads CASSQIGTGSLNTEAFF. DNA of the CDR3: TGCGCCAGCAGCCAGATCGGGACAGGGTCCTTGAACACTGAAGCTTTCTTT.

As to this clone: Other nucleotide sequences in the sample specify the same CDR3. The genes are TRBV19 and TRBJ1-6; the match to TRBD1 covers 7 bases. Germline CDR1 is LNHDA and CDR2 is SQIVND (reference sequence). The CDR3 runs to 16 residues. The V gene end was trimmed by 3 bases and the J gene end by 10 bases; junction bases not matched to a gene: 12. This CDR3 is CASSMAGQGDGSPLHF. In DNA, the CDR3 is TGTGCCAGTAGTATGGCAGGGCAGGGGGACGGATCACCCCTCCACTTT.

The rearrangement joins TRBV10-3 to TRBJ2-7, with 10 bases lining up with TRBD2. The V and J ends lost 6 bases and 1 base, in that order; junction bases with no gene match: 3. This CDR3 has 14 amino acids. The V gene's germline CDR1 is ENHRY and CDR2 SYGVKD. CDR3 nucleotides: TGTGCCATCAGCTGGACTAGCGGATCCTACGAGCAGTACTTC. It codes for CAISWTSGSYEQYF.